Sequencing of this T cell receptor (beta chain) was carried out in a study of beta chain features in type 1 diabetes. Every isolated RNA sample was fully reverse transcribed, so sequencing captured expressed TCRB transcripts. TCRdb keeps only in-frame clones here, not all; method: immunoSEQ multiplex PCR. The table has more than 350,000 clones, roughly 10% seen once. The table lists this clone with a few counts. One heparinised blood draw averaging roughly 100 mL was given by each donor. CD4+ naive, central memory, regulatory and stem cell-like memory cells were sorted via CD45RO/CCR7/CD25/CD127/CD95/CD27. Trimming left V 2 bases short and J 0 bases short, with 12 bases between. Germline CDR1 is SGHDT and CDR2 is YYEEEE. This CDR3 contains 15 residues.

The receptor comes from a woman in her late teens or twenties in good health. Sequencing input: naive CD4+ T cells from blood. V and J are TRBV5-6 and TRBJ2-7; D remains ambiguous. The CDR3 DNA reads as TGTGCCAGCAGCTTACGCTGGACGGGCTCCTACGAGCAGTACTTC. Encoded protein: CASSLRWTGSYEQYF.